What follows are 14 T cell receptor beta chains derived from one specimen sequenced in a study of blood T cell repertoires in COVID-19. TCRdb keeps only in-frame clones here, not all; method: immunoSEQ multiplex PCR. The sample lists about 150,000 clones, 80% to 90% occurring once. The material sequenced was peripheral blood. Receptors were obtained from a woman in her 50s with acute or convalescent COVID-19.

V usage is TRBV7-6 and J usage is TRBJ2-5, with TRBD1 matching 9 bases. Germline CDR1 and CDR2: SGHVS and FNYEAQ. The length of the CDR3 is 14 residues. With V trimmed by 5 bases and J by 3 bases, 4 bases remained unmatched. The CDR3 DNA reads TGTGCCAGCAGCATCCGGACAGGGGAAGAGACCCAGTACTTC. Translated, it gives CASSIRTGEETQYF. The full variable domain, with the rest looked up from reference TRBV7-6 and TRBJ2-5, is GAGVSQSPRYKVTKRGQDVALRCDPISGHVSLYWYRQALGQGPEFLTYFNYEAQQDKSGLPNDRFSAERPEGSISTLTIQRTEQRDSAMYRCASSIRTGEETQYFGPGTRLLVL.

V usage is TRBV5-5 and J usage is TRBJ2-2, with D possibly TRBD2 on 5 matching bases. Trimming left V 3 bases short and J 7 bases short, with 16 bases between. The CDR3 is 15 residues long. The germline V gene encodes CDR1 SGHKS and CDR2 YYEKEE (reference sequence). For the CDR3, the DNA is TGTGCCAGCAGCTCCCTCGGCGGGCGGAACGGGGAGCTGTTTTTT. Its protein product is CASSSLGGRNGELFF.

This chain uses TRBV9 with TRBJ2-7; D remains ambiguous. CDR3 length: 15 residues. V was pared by 0 bases and J by 1 base, with 11 bases between. Germline lookup yields CDR1 SGDLS and CDR2 YYNGEE. CDR3 nucleotide sequence: TGTGCCAGCAGCGTAGTAACAGTCAAATCCTACGAGCAGTACTTC. This sequence encodes CASSVVTVKSYEQYF.

The chain joins TRBV7-2 to TRBJ1-2; possible D gene TRBD1, 5 bases. Trimming stripped 5 bases from V and 6 bases from J, with 16 bases between. The germline V gene has CDR1 SGHTA and CDR2 FQGNSA. This CDR3 comprises 14 residues. CDR3 loop: CASSLMVGGDGYTF. The CDR3 DNA is TGTGCCAGCAGCCTTATGGTCGGGGGGGATGGCTACACCTTC.

This rearrangement joins TRBV2 to TRBJ2-1; D remains unclear. This CDR3 comprises 13 residues. V was trimmed by 2 bases and J by 3 bases, leaving 5 bases between them. Germline V gives CDR1 SNHLY, CDR2 FYNNEI. DNA of the CDR3: TGTGCCAGCAGTGAAAGCTACTACAATGAGCAGTTCTTC. Protein product: CASSESYYNEQFF.

This chain uses TRBV11-2 with TRBJ2-2; D is possibly TRBD2 (6 bases). The CDR3 totals 17 residues. Trimming shortened V by 1 base and J by 1 base, and 13 bases separated the two germline ends. Germline CDR1 and CDR2: SGHAT and FQNNGV. The CDR3 DNA sequence: TGTGCCAGCAGCTTAGCCTGGACTATCCGGAACACCGGGGAGCTGTTTTTT. It is translated as CASSLAWTIRNTGELFF.

This clone was seen ten or more times. In nucleotides, the CDR3 is TGTGCCAGCAGTGAATCTGGCAGGTTAACTGAAGCTTTCTTT. Translation: CASSESGRLTEAFF. The chain links TRBV2 to TRBJ1-1; no clear D. Trimming removed 2 bases at V and 5 bases at J, with 12 bases between. The CDR3 extends over 14 amino acids. Germline V gene sequence: CDR1 SNHLY, CDR2 FYNNEI.

The chain has TRBV9 and TRBJ2-1; 8 bases match TRBD2. There are 15 residues in the CDR3. Per germline, CDR1 SGDLS and CDR2 YYNGEE. V lost 3 bases and J lost 3; bases outside the gene matches: 5. The CDR3 spells CASSAGLVGYNEQFF. CDR3 in DNA: TGTGCCAGCAGCGCGGGACTAGTGGGCTACAATGAGCAGTTCTTC.

The chain employs TRBV9 and TRBJ2-3, with 7 bases matching TRBD1. CDR3 length: 15 residues. Germline V gene lookup returns CDR1 SGDLS and CDR2 YYNGEE. The trim removed 2 bases at V and 0 bases at J, leaving 3 bases unmatched. The chain's CDR3 is CASSVSGQSTDTQYF. CDR3 sequence (DNA): TGTGCCAGCAGCGTCTCGGGACAGAGCACAGATACGCAGTATTTT. The full variable domain, its missing parts supplied by reference TRBV9 and TRBJ2-3, is DSGVTQTPKHLITATGQRVTLRCSPRSGDLSVYWYQQSLDQGLQFLIQYYNGEERAKGNILERFSAQQFPDLHSELNLSSLELGDSALYFCASSVSGQSTDTQYFGPGTRLTVL.

V and J are TRBV9 and TRBJ1-1; D remains ambiguous. The germline V gene encodes CDR1 SGDLS and CDR2 YYNGEE. This CDR3 has 14 residues. Trimming removed 4 bases from V and 4 bases from J, with 14 bases in between. CDR3 nucleotide sequence: TGTGCCAGCAGCCCCTCCCTAAGGAGCACTGAAGCTTTCTTT. Translated, it gives CASSPSLRSTEAFF.

The CDR3 loop is CASSPRGSSSNQPQHF. CDR3 bases: TGTGCCAGCTCACCAAGGGGCTCCTCTAGCAATCAGCCCCAGCATTTT. This chain links TRBV18 with TRBJ1-5; D is possibly TRBD1 (5 bases). This CDR3 comprises 16 residues. Trimming took 2 bases from V and 0 from J, leaving 11 bases between them. Germline CDR1 reads KGHSH; CDR2 reads LQKENI.

The J gene is TRBJ2-4, the V gene TRBV7-2, with 11 bases identical to TRBD2. The CDR3 contains 19 residues. Germline V lookup: CDR1 SGHTA, CDR2 FQGNSA. The V segment lost 1 base and the J segment 1 base; nucleotides outside the gene matches: 9. The CDR3 sequence is CASSLGLAGGLGAKNIQYF. The CDR3, as DNA: TGTGCCAGCAGCTTAGGGCTAGCGGGAGGTCTAGGCGCCAAAAACATTCAGTACTTC. The whole variable domain, remainder taken from reference TRBV7-2 and TRBJ2-4, is GAGVSQSPSNKVTEKGKDVELRCDPISGHTALYWYRQSLGQGLEFLIYFQGNSAPDKSGLPSDRFSAERTGGSVSTLTIQRTQQEDSAVYLCASSLGLAGGLGAKNIQYFGAGTRLSVL.

The chain employs TRBV7-6 and TRBJ1-4, with D perhaps TRBD1 (6 bases). CDR1 is SGHVS, CDR2 FNYEAQ, per germline. The CDR3 contains 15 residues. Trimming pared 1 base from V and 4 bases from J, leaving 10 bases between. The CDR3 DNA follows: TGTGCCAGCAGCTTAGGTGTAGGGGGTAATGAAAAACTGTTTTTT. Translating it yields CASSLGVGGNEKLFF.

Written as DNA, the CDR3 is TGTGCCAGTAGTATAGGAGAAGTCTCTGGAAACACCATATATTTT. This sequence encodes CASSIGEVSGNTIYF. This chain uses TRBV19 with TRBJ1-3; D is ambiguous. Germline assignment: CDR1 LNHDA and CDR2 SQIVND (reference sequence). The V and J ends lost 1 base and 0 bases respectively, with 7 bases between them. CDR3 size: 15 residues.